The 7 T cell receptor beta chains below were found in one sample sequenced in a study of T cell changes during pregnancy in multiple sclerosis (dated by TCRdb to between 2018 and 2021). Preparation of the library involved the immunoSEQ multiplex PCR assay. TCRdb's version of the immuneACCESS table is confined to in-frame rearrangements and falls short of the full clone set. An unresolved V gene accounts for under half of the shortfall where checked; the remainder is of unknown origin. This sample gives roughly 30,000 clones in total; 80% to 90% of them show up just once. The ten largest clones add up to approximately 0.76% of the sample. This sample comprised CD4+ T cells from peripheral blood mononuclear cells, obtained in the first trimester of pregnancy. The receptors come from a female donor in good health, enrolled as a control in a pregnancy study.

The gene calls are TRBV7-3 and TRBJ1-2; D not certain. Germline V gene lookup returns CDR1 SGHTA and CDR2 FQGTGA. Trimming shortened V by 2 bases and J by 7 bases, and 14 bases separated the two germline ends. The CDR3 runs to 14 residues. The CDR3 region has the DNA TGTGCCAGCAGCTTAGCTCACAGTCTCGGTGGCTACACCTTC. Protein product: CASSLAHSLGGYTF.

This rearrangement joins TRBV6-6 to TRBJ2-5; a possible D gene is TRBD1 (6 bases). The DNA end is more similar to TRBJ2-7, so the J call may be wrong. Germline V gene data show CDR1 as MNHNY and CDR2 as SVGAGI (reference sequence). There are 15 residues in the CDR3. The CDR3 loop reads CASNPRTALTYEQYF. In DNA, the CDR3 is TGTGCCAGCAACCCTCGGACAGCTTTAACCTACGAGCAGTACTTC.

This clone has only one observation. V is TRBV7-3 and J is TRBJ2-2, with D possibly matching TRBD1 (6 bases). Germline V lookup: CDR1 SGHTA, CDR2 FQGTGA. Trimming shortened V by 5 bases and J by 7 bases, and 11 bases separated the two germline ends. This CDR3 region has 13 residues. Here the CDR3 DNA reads TGTGCCAGCAGCCAACAGGGTTTCGGGGAGCTGTTTTTT. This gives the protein CASSQQGFGELFF.

CDR3 DNA: TGTGCCAGTAGTATGCAGGGGAACACTGAAGCTTTCTTT. Amino acids: CASSMQGNTEAFF. The chain joins TRBV19 to TRBJ1-1, with D perhaps matching TRBD1 (5 bases). Trimming removed 3 bases at V and 1 base at J, with 6 bases between. The CDR3 totals 13 residues. The germline V gene encodes CDR1 LNHDA and CDR2 SQIVND (reference sequence). Full variable domain (remainder filled in from reference TRBV19 and TRBJ1-1): DGGITQSPKYLFRKEGQNVTLSCEQNLNHDAMYWYRQDPGQGLRLIYYSQIVNDFQKGDIAEGYSVSREKKESFPLTVTSAQKNPTAFYLCASSMQGNTEAFFGQGTRLTVV.

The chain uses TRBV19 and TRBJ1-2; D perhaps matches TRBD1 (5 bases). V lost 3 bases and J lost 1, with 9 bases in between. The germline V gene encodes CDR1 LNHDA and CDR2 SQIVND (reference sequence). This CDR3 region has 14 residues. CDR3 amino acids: CASSIRQSNYGYTF. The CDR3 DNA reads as TGTGCCAGTAGTATCAGACAGAGTAACTATGGCTACACCTTC.

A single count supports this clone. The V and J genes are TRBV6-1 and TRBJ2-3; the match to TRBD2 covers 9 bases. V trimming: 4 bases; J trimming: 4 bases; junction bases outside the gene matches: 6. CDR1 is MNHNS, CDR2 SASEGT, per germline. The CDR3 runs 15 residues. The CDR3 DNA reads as TGTGCCAGCAGTGTGGGTAGCGGGGGCTCAGATACGCAGTATTTT. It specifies CASSVGSGGSDTQYF.

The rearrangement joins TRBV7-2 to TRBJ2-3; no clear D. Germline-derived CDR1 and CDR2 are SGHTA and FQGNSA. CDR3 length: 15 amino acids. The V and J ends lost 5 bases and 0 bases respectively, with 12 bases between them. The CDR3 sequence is CASSREAPSTDTQYF. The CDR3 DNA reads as TGTGCCAGCAGCCGAGAGGCACCTAGCACAGATACGCAGTATTTT.